A single TCR beta chain is shown here with its context. No antigen is known for it. The table came from immunoSEQ multiplex PCR; TCRdb's copy has only in-frame clones and leaves some out. Of tens of thousands of clones in the sample, 95% are singletons; the top ten hold 0.03% to 0.035%. Germline V gene data show CDR1 as SGDLS and CDR2 as YYNGEE. CDR3 length: 16 amino acids. The ends were cut back, 0 bases at V and 4 bases at J, with 17 bases in the middle. Corrective heart surgery yielded the resections from which the thymus tissue came. This entry belongs to a study of human thymus T cells. Findings and limits, study-wide: Repertoires sampled from thymus and blood appeared biased in V and J gene usage. Related reports documented highly overlapping thymic repertoires among unrelated individuals.

The sequenced material came from thymus tissue. This TCR derives from a girl younger than two with a congenital heart defect but otherwise immunologically healthy. The rearrangement links TRBV9 to TRBJ2-7, with D maybe TRBD2 (6 bases). The CDR3 loop reads CASSVEWDSNLYEQYF. For the CDR3, the DNA is TGTGCCAGCAGCGTAGAGTGGGACTCCAACCTATACGAGCAGTACTTC.